This record concerns one T cell receptor beta chain sequence. This clone showed up just once. Its antigen has not been determined. Per-base quality was not reported, and no clone a single base away is much larger than it. This sample was included in a study of cytomegalovirus exposure and HLA in healthy donors listed by TCRdb under 2017. Some background on the complete study: In an earlier analysis of some 610 of the donors, less than 350 Gb of sequence data and approximately 120 million unique TCR beta sequences from about 190 million T cells were reported. An earlier analysis of around 580 of the donors used high-throughput TCR beta sequencing to judge whether each TCR beta V gene segment behaved as functional or pseudogenic. The study combined high-throughput TCR immunosequencing, statistical association of individual TCRs with disease status, and machine learning to predict cytomegalovirus infection status. All discovery cohort repertoires had been generated using a single sequencing platform. In a later analysis, previously published TCR beta repertoires from fewer than 750 donors were re-analyzed and high-resolution HLA genotyping was added so that TCR occurrence patterns could be studied. A separate validation cohort of about 110 different subjects was used in addition to the 666-subject first cohort. Across under 500 genotyped donors of the cohort, an average of roughly 250,000 unique TCR beta nucleotide sequences per donor were sequenced, and roughly 20% of those sequences were non-productive. Donor age, sex, ethnicity and CMV serostatus were collected together with the repertoire data. HLA typing included class I and class II loci at four-digit resolution. The study was designed to test whether signatures of past pathogen exposure could be identified by cataloging public T cell receptors. The later analysis used no new phenotypic data to find candidate immune exposures, relying instead on TCR beta sequences and their occurrence across donors. Because of strong linkage in the cohort, five DR-DQ haplotypes were treated as single units for association and clustering. The study profiled the T cell repertoires of 500 to 800 subjects by immunosequencing and related them to cytomegalovirus serostatus. Roughly 300 gigabases of sequencing data and 91 million or so unique TCR sequences made up an early release that covered around 640 HLA-typed donors. Of the roughly 410 genotyped donors, 80% to 90% were placed in the genetic ancestry cluster associated with self-reported Caucasian donors. A later genetic analysis took genome-wide SNP genotypes for about 65% of the roughly 670 donors and used that subset as a discovery cohort. The number of donors typed differed by locus, with roughly 620-630 for A, B, C, DRB1 and DQB1, roughly 550 for DQA1, approximately 580 for DPA1, and some 440 for DPB1. General findings and caveats noted by the study authors: Broadly in line with IMGT annotations, most TCR beta V segments showed up in productive rearrangements about 87% or about 30% of the time in an earlier analysis of approximately 640 of the donors. Only TCR beta chains were sequenced in this cohort, and the absence of alpha or paired-chain data limited detectable features. The presence/absence analyses assumed that sequencing depth was roughly uniform across donors, and that assumption may not be true. A further reported finding was that TCR beta sequences accurately predicted the HLA-A and HLA-B alleles for most subjects in the first cohort. In a later analysis, HLA-associated TCR beta chains showed more clonal expansion and lower generation probabilities than non-associated chains that were equally common. The sequencing pipeline was judged likely to have produced a cluster of highly shared sequence variants as a technical artifact. A later genetic analysis reported fewer N-insertions in productive TCRs among donors in an Asian-associated ancestry cluster than the roughly 650-donor mean. The study gave a list of 150 to 200 TCR beta chains associated with cytomegalovirus. Cytomegalovirus status was reported to be diagnosed by the classifier with high specificity and sensitivity in both the original and validation cohorts. The earlier analysis of approximately 540 of the donors excluded roughly 17 rarely observed V segments, including chromosome 9 orphons, because counts were too low. Immune exposure information for the cohort was limited to CMV serostatus. In a later analysis, several top co-occurrence clusters were reported to appear linked to parvovirus B19, influenza, CMV and Epstein-Barr virus. Correlated functional status among segregating V segments might be attributable to linkage disequilibrium, but an unknown experimental factor could not be ruled out. According to the authors, the approach could potentially be generalized to other disease states and immunological phenotypes. A later analysis found that most CMV-associated TCR beta chains appeared HLA-restricted, with HLA associations seemingly driven largely by CMV exposure. Some IMGT-functional V segments, including TRBV6-2 and TRBV6-3, could not be told apart with the 87-base-pair reads, so those segments were excluded. Most TCR sequences were seen in very few donors, while some public TCRs were found in many individuals. Because HLA typing was missing for some donors at each locus, association tests included only the typed subset. In a later genetic analysis, a missense DCLRE1C variant was associated with V-gene and J-gene trimming of TCR beta chains, and the association was replicated in an independent cohort. In a later analysis, around 17,000 TCR beta sequences were associated with specific HLA alleles at a false discovery rate of 0.05. When HLA alleles, especially DR and DQ, strongly co-occurred, attributing TCR associations to individual alleles was difficult. In a later analysis, the rate of TCR association differed among HLA loci, with DRB1 alleles having the most associated TCRs and HLA-C alleles having the fewest. In vitro tests confirmed that a few of the cytomegalovirus-associated TCR beta chains recognize cytomegalovirus antigens.

In the germline V gene, CDR1 corresponds to SGHRS and CDR2 to YFSETQ. Taken from cysteine to phenylalanine, the CDR3 has 14 residues. The kept DNA is CDR3 alone, 42 bases in frame from the first base. V loses 6 bases of germline sequence and J loses 0 bases, and the interval between the two ends is 13 bases. The cohort comprised 710 or so healthy bone marrow donors. At the time of sampling, every cohort member was nominally healthy, though immune exposures that went unrecorded were likely present. The donor tested CMV seronegative, placing the donor among the approximately 400 seronegative members of the cohort. A peripheral blood sample was collected from each donor, and TCR beta sequencing was performed on peripheral blood mononuclear cells. Genomic DNA was extracted from the blood cell samples with the Qiagen DNeasy Blood Extraction Kit. Libraries came from the immunoSEQ multiplex PCR assay. For the multiplex PCR, a mixture combining 60 forward primers for TCR Vbeta segments and 13 reverse primers for TCR Jbeta segments was used. Amplification of the CDR3 region of rearranged TCR beta genes was performed with a multiplex PCR assay on genomic DNA. On the Illumina HiSeq System, the amplified TCR beta libraries were sequenced as 87-base-pair reads. Per the authors' processing: A later analysis counted some 80 million unique TCR beta chains across the roughly 700 repertoires, and 10 million to 12 million of these chains were shared by at least two donors. To remove PCR and sequencing errors, raw reads were error-corrected and collapsed into unique sequences using a nearest-neighbor algorithm that merged closely related sequences. To assign V, D and J gene segments, CDR3 sequences were aligned to IMGT reference sequences. For a sequence to be retained, a match of at least six nucleotides was required to both a V gene segment and a J gene segment. Rearrangements were classified as productive when the CDR3 lacked stop codons and remained in frame with V and J, and all other rearrangements were classified as non-productive. CDR3 was defined according to IMGT convention as the region running from the second conserved V-encoded cysteine to the conserved J-encoded phenylalanine. The earlier analysis of some 550 of the donors excluded any sequence lacking an unambiguous match to a single V gene segment. An earlier analysis of 500 to 600 of the donors classified V segments as functional when productive rearrangements were above 56.7% and as segregating when the standard deviation between donors was above 5%. A statistical classification framework was built to diagnose cytomegalovirus status from the catalog of TCR beta chain sequences. V and J gene assignment, in a later analysis, came from comparing TCR nucleotide sequences with IMGT/GENE-DB human TR gene sequences. Using the TCRdist pipeline, a later analysis assigned CDR3 sequences along with most-parsimonious VDJ recombination scenarios. A later analysis defined each TCR beta chain by its CDR3 amino acid sequence plus V-gene family, and excluded reads lacking a unique V-gene family. To address suspected cross-contamination and a sequencing artifact, a later analysis removed approximately 600 highly shared, low-generation-probability nucleotide sequences. In a later analysis, a clonal expansion index was calculated for each public chain from normalized within-repertoire ranks of inferred template counts. A later analysis computed generation probabilities with a VDJ recombination model fitted to out-of-frame rearrangements, and checked the results against IGoR. A later analysis scored TCR-TCR, TCR-HLA and TCR-CMV co-occurrence with hypergeometric tests, applying a repertoire-size bias correction to TCR pairs. A later analysis estimated false discovery rates by permuting HLA or CMV assignments 20 times. In a later analysis, co-occurring TCRs were grouped with DBSCAN, and TCRdist sequence similarity was added when clustering was performed within HLA-allele-positive subsets. Repertoires with fewer than 30,000 or more than 120,000 public chains were left out of co-occurrence clustering, as were four to six repertoires with anomalous nucleotide sharing. The immuneACCESS repertoire file appears here via TCRdb, limited to in-frame rearrangements. These files lack a portion of the clones; in checked studies, under half of the deficit traces to unresolved V genes, and the cause of the others is not known. V and J calls plus clone size are reproduced from that table; the DNA served to infer D and trimming. This sample is represented by 150,000 or so clones; 84% of them were singletons. The leading ten clones occupy under 1.1% of the sample.

The chain is assembled from TRBV5-1 and TRBJ2-7, with a tentative D gene TRBD2 over 6 matching bases. The TCR sequence derives from a man aged 30 to 45 in good health and CMV-seronegative. Sample: PBMCs. The nucleotide sequence is TGCGCCAGCAAAACGGGACTCCTCTCCTACGAGCAGTACTTC. The translation is CASKTGLLSYEQYF. The variable domain in full, with residues beyond the CDR3 obtained from the reference TRBV5-1 and TRBJ2-7 genes, is KAGVTQTPRYLIKTRGQQVTLSCSPISGHRSVSWYQQTPGQGLQFLFEYFSETQRNKGNFPGRFSGRQFSNSRSEMNVSTLELGDSALYLCASKTGLLSYEQYFGPGTRLTVT.